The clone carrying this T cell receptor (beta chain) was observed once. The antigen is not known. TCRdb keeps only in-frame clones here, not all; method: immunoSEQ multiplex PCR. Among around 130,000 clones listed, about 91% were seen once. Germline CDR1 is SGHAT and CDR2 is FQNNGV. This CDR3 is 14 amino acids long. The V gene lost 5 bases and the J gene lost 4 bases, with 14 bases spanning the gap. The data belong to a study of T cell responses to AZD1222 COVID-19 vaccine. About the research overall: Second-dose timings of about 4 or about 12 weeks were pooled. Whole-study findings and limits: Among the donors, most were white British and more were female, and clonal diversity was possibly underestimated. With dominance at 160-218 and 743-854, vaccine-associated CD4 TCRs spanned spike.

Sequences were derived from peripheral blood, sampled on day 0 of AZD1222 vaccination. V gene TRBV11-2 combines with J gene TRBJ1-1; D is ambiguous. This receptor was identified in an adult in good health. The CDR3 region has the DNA TGTGCCAGCAGCCCTGATTGGGCCGGCACTGAAGCTTTCTTT. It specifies CASSPDWAGTEAFF. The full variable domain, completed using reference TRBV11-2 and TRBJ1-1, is EAGVAQSPRYKIIEKRQSVAFWCNPISGHATLYWYQQILGQGPKLLIQFQNNGVVDDSQLPKDRFSAERLKGVDSTLKIQPAKLEDSAVYLCASSPDWAGTEAFFGQGTRLTVV.